A single T cell receptor (beta chain) is shown here with its context. This clonotype was seen at least ten times. The specificity of this receptor is unknown. Per-nucleotide qualities are absent, and no much larger clonotype sits a single base away. CDR1 and CDR2 are drawn from the germline V gene: SGHVS, FQNEAQ. The germline V end is reduced by 3 bases and the J end by 2 bases; junction bases left unmatched: 2. The CDR3 numbers 14 residues from cysteine through phenylalanine. Only CDR3 DNA is held: 42 bases, read in frame from base 1. This sample is part of a study of T cells in Graves' hyperthyroidism and ophthalmopathy (dated by TCRdb to about 2019). Regarding the research as a whole: To identify TCR V-J signatures that set the groups apart, the researchers used a discovery cohort of roughly 100 patients, made up of 40 to 45 with Graves' ophthalmopathy and 57 with stable Graves' hyperthyroidism. An independent validation cohort of fewer than 20 hyperthyroidism patients and 17 patients who later progressed to ophthalmopathy tested prospective prediction of ophthalmopathy. Thyroid tissue and blood T-cell repertoires from more than 5 Graves' hyperthyroidism patients were also compared in the study. According to the paper, TCR Vbeta CDR3 sequencing was carried out on about 140 peripheral blood samples, which came from 40 to 45 ophthalmopathy, about 75 hyperthyroidism and around 17 progressor patients. After blood sampling, hyperthyroidism patients were treated with methimazole at a starting dose of 30 mg daily, and ophthalmopathy patients were treated with high-dose intravenous methylprednisolone. The 95 to 100 discovery patients were randomly split 7:3 into training and test sets. The paper's findings and limits, for the study overall: No statistical method was used to fix the sample size in advance, and group allocation was not hidden from the investigators. A 13 V-J signature model separated ophthalmopathy from stable hyperthyroidism, with approximately 87% sensitivity and about 81% specificity in cross-validation and 80%/75% in testing. Most expanded thyroid clonotypes (frequency above 0.001) were also found in blood, which suggests that blood repertoires may mirror thyroid immune responses. During validation, the model predicted progression to ophthalmopathy a median of around 7 months ahead of onset, with almost 71% sensitivity and roughly 72% specificity.

Stable Graves' hyperthyroidism was defined as the absence of progression to ophthalmopathy over 18 months of follow-up. The hyperthyroidism patients were between 18 and 65 years old and newly diagnosed, with a disease duration of less than 2 months. Exclusion was applied to patients with uncontrolled infections, other autoimmune diseases, pregnancy or lactation. Diagnoses relied on clinical symptoms, serum thyroxine and TRAb, thyroid ultrasound and orbital computed tomography. Total RNA was extracted with Trizol reagent, and quality was checked on an Agilent 2100 Bioanalyzer. The TCR beta CDR3 regions were amplified from RNA transcripts. A first-round RT-PCR of the TCR CDR3 used the HTBI primer set with the Qiagen OneStep RT-PCR kit. Libraries were constructed in a second round of multiplex PCR, after which size selection and purification were carried out. The libraries were sequenced on an Illumina HiSeq2000 using paired-end 100 bp reads. The paper's processing steps were these. Raw data were processed with SOAPnuke, discarding reads with adapters, uncalled bases, mean Phred below 15, or no exact constant-primer or identifier match. High-quality paired reads were merged using COPE v1.2.5, and each unique nucleotide sequence was defined as a clonotype. MiTCR v1.1 was used to align the clonotypes against IMGT TRBV, TRBD and TRBJ reference segments. The analysis included only V-J combinations with a frequency above 0.0001, which together covered approximately 99% of the repertoires. The TCS score was defined as F50 (clonal expansion) divided by E x V (chaos), with BLOSUM62-based TCRdist calculated between CDR3 peptides within each V-J. Welch's t-statistics and random forest reduced roughly 540 V-J features to fewer than 15, which were used in a naive Bayes classifier (R e1071). The similarity between thyroid and blood repertoires was quantified using the Morisita-Horn index. TCRdb reanalyzed the raw reads on its own, using fastp at Q25 for trimming and MiXCR for clone calling, and kept in-frame beta chains. Rows with one shared CDR3 protein collapse into an entry with the most common genes and DNA. Here the V and J calls rest on TCRdb's processing, not on the authors' analysis. This sample holds fewer than 750,000 distinct CDR3 sequences; approximately 44% were observed only once. The ten largest clones represent about 7.8% of the sample.

The receptor was derived from a young woman with Graves' hyperthyroidism. The specimen was peripheral blood or thyroid tissue (not recorded which). Recombination linked TRBV7-8 to TRBJ1-1; TRBD1 aligns with 8 central bases. The sequenced DNA: TGTGCCAGCAGCTTGGACAGGGAAAACACTGAAGCTTTCTTT. Its protein is CASSLDRENTEAFF.